The sequence of this T cell receptor beta chain was determined in a study of identical twins. Template switching, a step in the protocol, added a universal primer site, and cDNA carried unique molecular identifiers. TCRdb called the 5' RACE reads again in MiXCR, with one record for every CDR3 protein. The sample carries a few hundred thousand distinct CDR3 sequences, less than 20% recorded once. Study results and limitations: In beta out-of-frame sequences, the excess sharing between twins was weaker. Invariant MAIT and iNKT cells could partly confound zero-insertion analyses.

Donors were all healthy Caucasians. The CDR3 has 15 residues. The J segment lost 2 bases and the V segment lost 7 bases, leaving 5 bases of the junction unmatched. A few counts support this clonotype. The antigen remains undetermined. Sequenced sample: naive T cells sorted from blood. The chain has TRBV12-3 or TRBV12-4 and TRBJ2-3; 11 nucleotides align to TRBD2. The clonotype originates from a man aged 45-60 years in good health. CDR3 sequence: CASIPGLAATDTQYF. The DNA for the CDR3 is TGTGCCAGCATCCCGGGACTAGCGGCCACAGATACGCAGTATTTT.